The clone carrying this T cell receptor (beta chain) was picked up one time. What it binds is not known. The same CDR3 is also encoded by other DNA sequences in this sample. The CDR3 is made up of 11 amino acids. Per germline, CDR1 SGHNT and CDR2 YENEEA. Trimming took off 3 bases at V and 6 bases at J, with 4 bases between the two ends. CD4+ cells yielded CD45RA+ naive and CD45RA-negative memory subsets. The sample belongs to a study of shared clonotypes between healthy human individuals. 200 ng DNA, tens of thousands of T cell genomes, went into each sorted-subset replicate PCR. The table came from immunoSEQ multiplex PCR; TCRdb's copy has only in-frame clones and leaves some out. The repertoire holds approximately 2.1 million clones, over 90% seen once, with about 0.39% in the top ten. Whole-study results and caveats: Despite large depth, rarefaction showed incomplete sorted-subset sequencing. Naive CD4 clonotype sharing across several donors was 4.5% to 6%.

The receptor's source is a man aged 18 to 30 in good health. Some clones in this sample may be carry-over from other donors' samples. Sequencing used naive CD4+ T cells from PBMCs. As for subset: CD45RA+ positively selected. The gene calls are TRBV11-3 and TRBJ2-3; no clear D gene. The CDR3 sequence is CASSFGDTQYF. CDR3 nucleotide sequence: TGTGCCAGCAGCTTCGGGGATACGCAGTATTTT. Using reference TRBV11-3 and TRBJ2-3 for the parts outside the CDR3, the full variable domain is EAGVVQSPRYKIIEKKQPVAFWCNPISGHNTLYWYLQNLGQGPELLIRYENEEAVDDSQLPKDRFSAERLKGVDSTLKIQPAELGDSAVYLCASSFGDTQYFGPGTRLTVL.